These T cell receptor beta chains were read from a single sample in a study of cytomegalovirus exposure and HLA in healthy donors. The assay was immunoSEQ multiplex PCR, and TCRdb's table has in-frame clones only and misses some. Among about 69,000 clones, over 90% were seen once, and the ten largest hold more than 4%. The source material was PBMCs. These receptor sequences come from a woman younger than 30 in good health and CMV-seropositive. CDR3s include the opening cysteine and the closing phenylalanine or tryptophan. D genes are given only for firm matches. Size tells how often a clone was seen (once, few, many) or the class of an expanded clone, and some rows leave it out.

d_gene,v_gene,j_gene,abundance,CDR3aa,CDR3nt
.,TRBV10-3,TRBJ2-3,.,CAIKRLGRRQYF,TGTGCCATCAAGAGGCTGGGTAGGAGGCAGTATTTT
TRBD1,TRBV7-2,TRBJ2-3,few,CASSFAGGGTDTQYF,TGTGCCAGCAGCTTTGCAGGGGGTGGGACAGATACGCAGTATTTT
TRBD1,TRBV28,TRBJ1-1,.,CASSSYRGALNTEAFF,TGTGCCAGCAGCAGCTACAGGGGGGCTTTAAACACTGAAGCTTTCTTT
TRBD2,TRBV4-3,TRBJ2-1,.,CASSHLAGEDNEQFF,TGCGCCAGCAGCCATTTAGCGGGAGAAGACAATGAGCAGTTCTTC
.,TRBV30,TRBJ1-5,.,CAWSEDRLQPQHF,TGTGCCTGGAGTGAGGACAGACTTCAGCCCCAGCATTTT
TRBD1,TRBV18,TRBJ1-5,.,CASSIRQGFSQPQHF,TGTGCCAGCTCAATTCGACAGGGGTTCTCTCAGCCCCAGCATTTT
.,TRBV2,TRBJ1-2,.,CASSGQANGYTF,TGTGCCAGCAGTGGACAGGCCAATGGCTACACCTTC
TRBD2,TRBV28,TRBJ2-3,.,CASSLVGRGADTQYF,TGTGCCAGCAGTTTGGTGGGACGGGGGGCAGATACGCAGTATTTT
TRBD2,TRBV11-3,TRBJ2-2,.,CASSDRDGGTGELFF,TGTGCCAGCAGCGACCGCGACGGGGGGACCGGGGAGCTGTTTTTT
TRBD1,TRBV6-5,TRBJ1-3,.,CASSYDGTGSGNTIYF,TGTGCCAGCAGTTACGATGGGACAGGGTCTGGAAACACCATATATTTT
.,TRBV14,TRBJ2-7,.,CASSQAAYEQYF,TGTGCCAGCAGCCAAGCGGCCTACGAGCAGTACTTC
TRBD1,TRBV5-5,TRBJ2-2,.,CASSLVVGTGYTGELFF,TGTGCCAGCAGCTTGGTCGTGGGGACAGGGTACACCGGGGAGCTGTTTTTT
.,TRBV10-3,TRBJ2-3,.,CAISEGGGWGDTQYF,TGTGCCATCAGTGAGGGGGGAGGATGGGGTGATACGCAGTATTTT
.,TRBV11-3,TRBJ2-7,once,CASSLHGGVKSSYEQYF,TGTGCCAGCAGCTTACACGGAGGAGTAAAAAGCTCCTACGAGCAGTACTTC
.,TRBV28,TRBJ2-3,.,CASSLQTSTDTQYF,TGTGCCAGCAGTTTACAGACTAGCACAGATACGCAGTATTTT
TRBD2,TRBV27,TRBJ2-7,once,CASSFTGEGDEQYF,TGTGCCAGCAGTTTCACCGGGGAGGGCGACGAGCAGTACTTC
.,TRBV28,TRBJ1-2,.,CASIEGNYGYTF,TGTGCCAGCATTGAGGGCAACTATGGCTACACCTTC
TRBD2,TRBV7-3,TRBJ2-3,.,CASSLAGAGTDTQYF,TGTGCCAGCAGCCTAGCGGGAGCGGGCACAGATACGCAGTATTTT
TRBD2,TRBV28,TRBJ2-3,.,CASSFVGLAAAEITDTQYF,TGTGCCAGCAGTTTCGTGGGACTAGCGGCGGCCGAAATCACAGATACGCAGTATTTT
TRBD1,TRBV4-3,TRBJ2-7,.,CASSQDGAGGGEQYF,TGCGCCAGCAGCCAAGATGGGGCAGGGGGTGGCGAGCAGTACTTC
.,TRBV11-2,TRBJ2-2,.,CASSSPRTVTGELFF,TGTGCCAGCAGCTCACCCCGAACGGTCACCGGGGAGCTGTTTTTT
.,TRBV5-1,TRBJ2-7,.,CASSLGPSTVLYSYEQYF,TGCGCCAGCAGCTTGGGGCCCTCGACAGTCCTTTACTCCTACGAGCAGTACTTC
.,TRBV18,TRBJ1-5,.,CASSPGRGVQPQHF,TGTGCCAGCTCACCAGGGAGAGGTGTTCAGCCCCAGCATTTT